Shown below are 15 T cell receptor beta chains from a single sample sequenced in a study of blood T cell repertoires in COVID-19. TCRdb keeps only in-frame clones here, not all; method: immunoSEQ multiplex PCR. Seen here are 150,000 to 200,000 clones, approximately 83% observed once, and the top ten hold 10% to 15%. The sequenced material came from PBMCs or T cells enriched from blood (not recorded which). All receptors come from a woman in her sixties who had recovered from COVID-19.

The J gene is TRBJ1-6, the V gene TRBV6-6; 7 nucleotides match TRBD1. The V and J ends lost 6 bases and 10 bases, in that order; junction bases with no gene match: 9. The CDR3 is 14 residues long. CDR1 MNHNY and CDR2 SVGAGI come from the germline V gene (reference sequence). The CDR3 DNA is TGTGCCAGCAGAGAACAGGGGTTTCAATCACCCCTCCACTTT. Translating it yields CASREQGFQSPLHF.

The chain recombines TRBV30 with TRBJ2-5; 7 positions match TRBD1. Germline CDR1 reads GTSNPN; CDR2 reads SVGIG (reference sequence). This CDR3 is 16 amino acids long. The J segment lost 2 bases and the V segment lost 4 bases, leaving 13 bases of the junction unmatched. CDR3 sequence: CAWTSLAGGPQETQYF. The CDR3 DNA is TGTGCCTGGACCTCATTAGCAGGGGGACCACAAGAGACCCAGTACTTC.

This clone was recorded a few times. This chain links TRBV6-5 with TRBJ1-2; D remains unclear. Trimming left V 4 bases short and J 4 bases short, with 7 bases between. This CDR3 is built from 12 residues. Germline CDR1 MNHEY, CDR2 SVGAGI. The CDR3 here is CASSSNSYGYTF. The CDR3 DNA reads TGTGCCAGCAGTTCGAACAGCTATGGCTACACCTTC.

CDR3 in amino acids: CASSQNRDTNNQPQHF. CDR3 DNA: TGCGCCAGCAGCCAAAACCGGGACACGAACAACCAGCCCCAGCATTTT. The chain employs TRBV4-1 and TRBJ1-5; TRBD1 might be the D (6 bases). CDR1 MGHRA and CDR2 YSYEKL come from the germline V gene. The CDR3 totals 16 residues. The V gene lost 2 bases and the J gene lost 7 bases, with 18 bases spanning the gap.

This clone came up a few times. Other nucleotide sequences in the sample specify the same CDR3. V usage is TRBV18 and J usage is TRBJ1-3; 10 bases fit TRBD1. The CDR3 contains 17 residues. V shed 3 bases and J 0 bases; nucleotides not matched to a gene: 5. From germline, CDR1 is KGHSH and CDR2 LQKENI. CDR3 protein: CASSPPGQGISGNTIYF. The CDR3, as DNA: TGTGCCAGCTCACCCCCGGGACAGGGGATCTCTGGAAACACCATATATTTT.

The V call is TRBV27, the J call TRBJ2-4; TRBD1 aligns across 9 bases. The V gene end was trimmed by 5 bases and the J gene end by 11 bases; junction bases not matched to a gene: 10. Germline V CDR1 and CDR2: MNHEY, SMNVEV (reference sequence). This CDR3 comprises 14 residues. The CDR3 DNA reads TGTGCCAGCAGTCCTCGACAGGGGGGCGCAGTTCAGTACTTC. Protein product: CASSPRQGGAVQYF.

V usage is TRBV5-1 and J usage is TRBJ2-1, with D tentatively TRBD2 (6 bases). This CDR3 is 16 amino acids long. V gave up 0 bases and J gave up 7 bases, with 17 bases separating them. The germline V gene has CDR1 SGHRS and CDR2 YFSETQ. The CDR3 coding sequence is TGCGCCAGCAGCTTGGTGCCCCAACCACTAGCTAATGAGCAGTTCTTC. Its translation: CASSLVPQPLANEQFF.

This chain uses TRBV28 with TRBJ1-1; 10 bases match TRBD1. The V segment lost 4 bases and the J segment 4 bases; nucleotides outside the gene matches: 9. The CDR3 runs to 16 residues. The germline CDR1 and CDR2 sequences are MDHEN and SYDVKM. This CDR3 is CASSSRQGAKGTEAFF. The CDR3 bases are TGTGCCAGCAGTTCCCGACAGGGGGCCAAGGGCACTGAAGCTTTCTTT.

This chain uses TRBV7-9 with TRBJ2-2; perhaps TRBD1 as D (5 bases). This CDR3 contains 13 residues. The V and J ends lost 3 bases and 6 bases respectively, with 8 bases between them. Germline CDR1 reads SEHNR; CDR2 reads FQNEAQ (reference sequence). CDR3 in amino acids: CASSFPGSGELFF. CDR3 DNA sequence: TGTGCCAGCAGCTTCCCAGGGTCCGGGGAGCTGTTTTTT.

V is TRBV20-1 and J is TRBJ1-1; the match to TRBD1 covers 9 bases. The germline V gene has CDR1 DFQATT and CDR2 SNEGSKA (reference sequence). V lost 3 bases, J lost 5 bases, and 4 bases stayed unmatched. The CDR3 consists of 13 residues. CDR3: CSASGQGRTEAFF. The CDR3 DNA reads TGCAGTGCTAGTGGACAGGGGAGGACTGAAGCTTTCTTT.

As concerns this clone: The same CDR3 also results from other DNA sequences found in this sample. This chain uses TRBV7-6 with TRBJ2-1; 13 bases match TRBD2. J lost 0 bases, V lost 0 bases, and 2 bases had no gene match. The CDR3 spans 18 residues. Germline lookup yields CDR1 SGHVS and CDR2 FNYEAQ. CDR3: CASSLAGLAGSSYNEQFF. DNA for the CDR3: TGTGCCAGCAGCTTAGCGGGACTAGCGGGAAGCTCCTACAATGAGCAGTTCTTC.

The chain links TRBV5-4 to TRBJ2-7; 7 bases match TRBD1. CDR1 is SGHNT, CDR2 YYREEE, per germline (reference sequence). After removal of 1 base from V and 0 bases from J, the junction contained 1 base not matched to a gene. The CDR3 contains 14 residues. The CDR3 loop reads CASSLTGDSYEQYF. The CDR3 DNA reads TGTGCCAGCAGCTTGACAGGGGACTCCTACGAGCAGTACTTC.

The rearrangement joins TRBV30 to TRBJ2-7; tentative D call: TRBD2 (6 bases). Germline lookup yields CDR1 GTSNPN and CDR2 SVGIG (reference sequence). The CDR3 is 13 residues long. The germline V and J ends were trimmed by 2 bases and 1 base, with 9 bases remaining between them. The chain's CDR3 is CAWSFGTSYEQYF. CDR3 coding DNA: TGTGCCTGGAGTTTCGGGACTTCCTACGAGCAGTACTTC.

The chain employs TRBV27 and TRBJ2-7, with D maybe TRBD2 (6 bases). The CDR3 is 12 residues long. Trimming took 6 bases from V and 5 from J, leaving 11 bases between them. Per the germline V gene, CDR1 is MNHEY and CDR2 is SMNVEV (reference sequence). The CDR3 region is CASRSSGDEQYF. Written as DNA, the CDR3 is TGTGCCAGCAGATCCTCGGGGGACGAGCAGTACTTC.

DNA of the CDR3: TGTGCCAGCAGCTTAGACTGGGGCAACTATGGCTACACCTTC. It is translated as CASSLDWGNYGYTF. The chain has TRBV7-2 and TRBJ1-2, with D maybe TRBD1 (5 bases). With 1 base removed from V and 2 bases from J, the gap between germline ends came to 8 bases. Germline CDR1 reads SGHTA; CDR2 reads FQGNSA. This CDR3 is 14 amino acids long.